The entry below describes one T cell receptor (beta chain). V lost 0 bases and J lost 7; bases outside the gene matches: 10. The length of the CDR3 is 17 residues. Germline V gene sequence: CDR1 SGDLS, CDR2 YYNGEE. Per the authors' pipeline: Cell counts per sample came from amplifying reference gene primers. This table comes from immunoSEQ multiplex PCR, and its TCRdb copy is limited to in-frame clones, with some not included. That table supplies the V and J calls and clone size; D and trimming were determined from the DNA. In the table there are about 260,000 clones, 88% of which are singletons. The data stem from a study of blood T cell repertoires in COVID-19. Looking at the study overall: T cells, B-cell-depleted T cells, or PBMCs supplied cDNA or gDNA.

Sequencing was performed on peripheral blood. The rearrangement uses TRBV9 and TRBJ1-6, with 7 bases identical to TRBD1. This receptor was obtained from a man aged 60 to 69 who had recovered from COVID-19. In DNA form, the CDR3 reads TGTGCCAGCAGCGTAGACCCCTCCGCAGGGGGGAATTCACCCCTCCACTTT. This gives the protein CASSVDPSAGGNSPLHF.